The clone carrying this T cell receptor beta chain was observed at least ten times. The data were obtained in a study of regulatory T cells in long-lasting Graves disease. As for time point: newly diagnosed GD, antithyroid drugs for less than 3 months. The TCR library used RNA extracted from PBMCs. Arm-PCR of CDR3 regions with iRepertoire HTBI primers generated TCR beta libraries. Via MiXCR, TCRdb re-called the multiplex PCR reads, giving one row per CDR3 protein. The data show around 470,000 distinct CDR3 sequences, about 15% seen once. Germline-derived CDR1 and CDR2 are SGDLS and YYNGEE. This CDR3 is 15 amino acids long. The germline V and J ends were trimmed by 0 bases and 0 bases, with 6 bases remaining between them. These records were also assigned to another study, of T cells in Graves' hyperthyroidism and ophthalmopathy.

Sequenced here: peripheral blood mononuclear cells (PBMCs), sampled at new diagnosis, from a patient treated with antithyroid drugs. The chain carries TRBV9 and TRBJ2-2, with unresolved D. This receptor was identified in a woman between 45 and 60 years old with Graves disease. The CDR3 DNA reads TGTGCCAGCAGCGTAGGGACCGCGAACACCGGGGAGCTGTTTTTT. This sequence encodes CASSVGTANTGELFF.